The clone carrying this T cell receptor beta chain was counted a few times. The source of the sample is a study of blood T cells in healthy people across ages. Next came a second PCR, run for about 7 to 12 cycles, which used a sample-barcoded 5' primer along with a J-beta primer mix. Each CDR3 protein is one row after TCRdb ran MiXCR on the 5' RACE reads. This sample has 1.8 million or so distinct CDR3 sequences, with around 40% found just once. This CDR3 spans 12 amino acids. Trimming left V 4 bases short and J 8 bases short, with 11 bases between. The sequenced material came from blood. V usage is TRBV12-3 or TRBV12-4 and J usage is TRBJ1-2; D not resolved. This receptor was taken from a human donor in good health. The CDR3 DNA is TGTGCCAGCAGTTCTCATCCTTTGGGCTACACCTTC. Its translation: CASSSHPLGYTF.